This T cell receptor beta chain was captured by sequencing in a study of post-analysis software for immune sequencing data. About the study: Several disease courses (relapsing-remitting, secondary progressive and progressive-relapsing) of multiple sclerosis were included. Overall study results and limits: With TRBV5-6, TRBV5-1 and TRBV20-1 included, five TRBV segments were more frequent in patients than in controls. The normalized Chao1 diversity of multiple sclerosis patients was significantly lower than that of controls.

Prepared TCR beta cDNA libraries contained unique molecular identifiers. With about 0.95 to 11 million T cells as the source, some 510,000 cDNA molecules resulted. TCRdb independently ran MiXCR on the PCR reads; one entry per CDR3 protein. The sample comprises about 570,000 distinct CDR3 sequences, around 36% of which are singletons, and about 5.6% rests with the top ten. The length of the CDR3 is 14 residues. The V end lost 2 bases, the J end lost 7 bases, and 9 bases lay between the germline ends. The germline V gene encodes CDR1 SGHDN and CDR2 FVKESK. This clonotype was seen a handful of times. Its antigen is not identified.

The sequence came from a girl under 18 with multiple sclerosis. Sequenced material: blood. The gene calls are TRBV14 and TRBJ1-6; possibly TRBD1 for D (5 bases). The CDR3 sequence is CASSQTGGNSPLHF. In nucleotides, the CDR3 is TGTGCCAGCAGCCAAACCGGGGGAAATTCACCCCTCCACTTT.